One and the same sample provided the 18 T cell receptor beta chains below, sequenced in a study of breast tumors, draining lymph nodes, adjacent tissues. TCRdb re-called the multiplex PCR reads through MiXCR, storing one row per CDR3 protein. The sample carries about 130,000 distinct CDR3 sequences, approximately 20% recorded once. Samples came from axillary lymph nodes draining the breast cancer. Source material: axillary lymph node tissue. The receptors come from a female donor with breast cancer. Some clones in this sample may be carry-over from other donors' samples.

This clonotype was counted ten times or more. This rearrangement joins TRBV4-2 to TRBJ2-3; TRBD2 might be the D (6 bases). CDR3 length equals 14 residues. Trimming left V 1 base short and J 4 bases short, with 9 bases between. Germline V CDR1 and CDR2: LGHNA, YNFKEQ. In DNA, the CDR3 is TGTGCCAGCAGCCAAGGAACTAGCTCAGATACGCAGTATTTT. Translation gives CASSQGTSSDTQYF.

V gene TRBV24-1 combines with J gene TRBJ2-2; a possible D gene is TRBD1 (6 bases). With 7 bases removed from V and 7 bases from J, the gap between germline ends came to 18 bases. This CDR3 is built from 15 residues. Germline V lookup: CDR1 KGHDR, CDR2 SFDVKD. The CDR3 bases are TGTGCCACCAGCGACTCAGGACAGTATAACGGGGAGCTGTTTTTT. This translates into CATSDSGQYNGELFF.

This clonotype came up many times. This rearrangement joins TRBV6-2 or TRBV6-3 to TRBJ2-7; the D gene could be TRBD1 or TRBD2 (6 bases each). The CDR3 loop spans 17 amino acids. Trimming took off 2 bases at V and 5 bases at J, with 22 bases between the two ends. The V gene's germline CDR1 is MNHEY and CDR2 SVGEGT. The CDR3: CASSYGDTGGRSNEQYF. The CDR3 nucleotides are TGTGCCAGCAGTTACGGAGATACCGGGGGCCGTAGTAACGAGCAGTACTTC.

In this sample, this clonotype turned up many times. The chain joins TRBV6-1 to TRBJ1-5; 9 bases match TRBD1. V dropped 7 bases and J dropped 6; count of bases not matched to a gene: 7. Per the germline V gene, CDR1 is MNHNS and CDR2 is SASEGT. CDR3 length equals 14 residues. CDR3 DNA: TGTGCCAGCATCATGGGACAGGGAAGTCAGCCCCAGCATTTT. Protein: CASIMGQGSQPQHF.

Note on this clonotype: A read error may explain this, as a much larger clone is one base away. The chain uses TRBV7-2 and TRBJ1-4; TRBD1 is a possible D gene (6 bases). The CDR3 has 16 residues. Germline V gene data show CDR1 as SGHTA and CDR2 as FQGNSA. The CDR3 is CASSFTGLATNEKLSF. The CDR3 nucleotides read TGTGCCAGCAGCTTTACAGGGCTCGCAACTAATGAAAAACTGTCTTTT.

This clonotype was seen only once. Given a much more abundant clone one base away, this may be a read error. The chain employs TRBV10-2 and TRBJ1-5; D unresolved. V lost 10 bases and J lost 6, with 16 bases in between. CDR3 length: 13 amino acids. CDR1 and CDR2 from the germline V gene are WSHSY and SAAADI. In DNA, the CDR3 is TGCGCCAACAGAGTAGATCGGGGTCAGCCCCAGCATTTT. It encodes CANRVDRGQPQHF.

This clonotype was observed at least ten times. The chain employs TRBV20-1 and TRBJ2-3; 10 bases map to TRBD2. Germline-derived CDR1 and CDR2 are DFQATT and SNEGSKA (reference sequence). This CDR3 has 19 amino acids. Trimming took 3 bases from V and 0 from J; bases not matched to a gene: 15. Written as DNA, the CDR3 is TGCAGTGCTAGGACCCCTCTAGCGGGAGAGACCATTAGCACAGATACGCAGTATTTT. Protein sequence: CSARTPLAGETISTDTQYF.

At least ten counts were recorded for this clonotype. CDR3 in amino acids: CASSTKTGTAGYTF. The CDR3 DNA reads as TGTGCCAGTAGTACGAAGACCGGGACAGCTGGCTACACCTTC. V usage is TRBV19 and J usage is TRBJ1-2; 7 bases match TRBD1. CDR3 size: 14 residues. The germline V gene encodes CDR1 LNHDA and CDR2 SQIVND (reference sequence). V was clipped by 4 bases and J by 7 bases; unmatched bases: 9.

CDR3 DNA: TGCAGTGCTGAACTAGCGGGAAAACCAGATACGCAGTATTTT. Amino acid sequence: CSAELAGKPDTQYF. V and J are TRBV20-1 and TRBJ2-3, with TRBD2 matching 10 bases. Germline assignment: CDR1 DFQATT and CDR2 SNEGSKA (reference sequence). There are 14 residues in the CDR3. The J segment lost 4 bases and the V segment lost 5 bases, leaving 6 bases of the junction unmatched.

Many counts were recorded for this clonotype. This chain connects TRBV20-1 to TRBJ2-3, with 12 bases lining up with TRBD2. V dropped 7 bases and J dropped 7; count of bases not matched to a gene: 3. Germline assignment: CDR1 DFQATT and CDR2 SNEGSKA (reference sequence). This CDR3 region has 12 residues. The DNA of the CDR3 is TGCAGTGGACTAGCGGGGGTTAATACGCAGTATTTT. It encodes CSGLAGVNTQYF.

The CDR3, as DNA: TGTGCCAGCGGTCGGTGGGGCTCCCCTGGGCCGCCAGATACGCAGTATTTT. Amino acids: CASGRWGSPGPPDTQYF. The V and J genes are TRBV6-1 and TRBJ2-3; TRBD1 is a possible D gene (5 bases). The germline V gene encodes CDR1 MNHNS and CDR2 SASEGT. CDR3 size: 17 residues. V lost 8 bases and J lost 4, with 25 bases in between.

In its sample, this clonotype was seen many times. The chain employs TRBV5-1 and TRBJ2-1, with 10 bases fitting TRBD1. The CDR3 has 16 amino acids. With 3 bases clipped from V and 6 bases from J, the junction kept 9 bases outside the gene matches. Germline CDR1 and CDR2: SGHRS and YFSETQ. CDR3 nucleotides: TGCGCCAGCAGCTCGCCAACGGGACAGGGGAGCAATGAGCAGTTCTTC. This codes for CASSSPTGQGSNEQFF. The full variable domain, rest sourced from reference TRBV5-1 and TRBJ2-1, is KAGVTQTPRYLIKTRGQQVTLSCSPISGHRSVSWYQQTPGQGLQFLFEYFSETQRNKGNFPGRFSGRQFSNSRSEMNVSTLELGDSALYLCASSSPTGQGSNEQFFGPGTRLTVL.

The sample holds many counts of this clonotype. The CDR3 region is CSARDKRGQGYGYTF. CDR3 DNA: TGCAGTGCTAGAGATAAAAGGGGGCAGGGCTATGGCTACACCTTC. V usage is TRBV20-1 and J usage is TRBJ1-2; TRBD1 agrees at 7 bases. Germline V gene sequence: CDR1 DFQATT, CDR2 SNEGSKA (reference sequence). Trimming removed 0 bases from V and 4 bases from J; junction bases left unmatched: 8. CDR3 length: 15 amino acids.

Ten or more counts support this clonotype. The chain uses TRBV4-1 and TRBJ2-3, with D tentatively TRBD2 (6 bases). CDR1 MGHRA and CDR2 YSYEKL come from the germline V gene. V was pared by 0 bases and J by 0 bases, with 10 bases between. The CDR3 runs 16 residues. The CDR3 protein is CASSQDRRDSTDTQYF. CDR3 nucleotide sequence: TGCGCCAGCAGCCAAGATCGGAGGGACAGCACAGATACGCAGTATTTT.

On this clonotype: A single base separates this from a much larger clone, so it may be a read error. The V and J genes are TRBV4-3 and TRBJ2-1; D is uncertain. Trimming removed 0 bases at V and 4 bases at J, with 13 bases between. Per germline, CDR1 LGHNA and CDR2 YSLEER. The CDR3 is 16 residues long. CDR3 bases: TGCGCCAGCAGCCAAGAACCCACTATCCGGTACAATGAGCAGTTCTTC. Protein product: CASSQEPTIRYNEQFF.

Many counts were recorded for this clonotype. The rearrangement joins TRBV20-1 to TRBJ2-7, with D maybe TRBD2 (5 bases). Per germline, CDR1 DFQATT and CDR2 SNEGSKA (reference sequence). The CDR3 is 12 amino acids. The germline V and J ends were trimmed by 5 bases and 4 bases, with 12 bases remaining between them. CDR3 region: CSARRSGYEQYF. Here the CDR3 DNA reads TGCAGTGCTCGGAGGTCCGGGTACGAGCAGTACTTC.

As to this clonotype: A much larger clone differs by one base, so this may be a read error. The J gene is TRBJ2-1, the V gene TRBV7-9, with D maybe TRBD1 (6 bases). The CDR3 extends over 14 amino acids. With 8 bases removed from V and 5 bases from J, the gap between germline ends came to 16 bases. CDR1 is SEHNR and CDR2 is FQNEAQ in the germline V gene (reference sequence). The CDR3 region has the DNA TGTGCCAGCGCCTTAATAGGGGGAAACAATGAGCAGTTCTTC. Its translation is CASALIGGNNEQFF.

The sample holds a few counts of this clonotype. The CDR3 coding sequence is TGTGCCAGCAGTGGGGACAGTCAAAGCTCTGGGGCCAACGTCCTGACTTTC. Its translation is CASSGDSQSSGANVLTF. The chain carries TRBV25-1 and TRBJ2-6; 7 bases fit TRBD1. This CDR3 contains 17 residues. CDR1 and CDR2 (germline): MGHDK, SYGVNS. V trimming: 4 bases; J trimming: 0 bases; junction bases outside the gene matches: 6. The whole variable domain, remainder taken from reference TRBV25-1 and TRBJ2-6, is EADIYQTPRYLVIGTGKKITLECSQTMGHDKMYWYQQDPGMELHLIHYSYGVNSTEKGDLSSESTVSRIRTEHFPLTLESARPSHTSQYLCASSGDSQSSGANVLTFGAGSRLTVL.